The clone carrying this T cell receptor (beta chain) has a handful of counts. Its antigen is undetermined. The whole isolated RNA underwent reverse transcription, so sequencing captured expressed TCRB transcripts. Sequencing was performed with immunoSEQ multiplex PCR; in TCRdb, only in-frame clones are kept and a portion is missing. The sample lists roughly 140,000 clones, 48% occurring once. The data were taken from a study of beta chain features in type 1 diabetes. Study-level findings and limits: In type 1 diabetes patients, VDJ junctions had fewer insertions; deletions at these junctions were more frequent.

This CDR3 comprises 18 residues. After removal of 3 bases from V and 3 bases from J, the junction contained 15 bases not matched to a gene. The V gene's germline CDR1 is MDHEN and CDR2 SYDVKM. Purities over 95% were achieved in all sorted populations. Sequencing used Tregs from blood. The sequence was collected from a man aged 18 to 29 in good health. The rearrangement links TRBV28 to TRBJ2-5; 8 nucleotides match TRBD1. The CDR3 sequence is CASSFPEPYRGVEETQYF. The CDR3 nucleotides read TGTGCCAGCAGTTTCCCGGAGCCCTACAGGGGGGTCGAAGAGACCCAGTACTTC.